Presented here are 21 T cell receptor beta chains from one specimen sequenced in a study of cytomegalovirus exposure and HLA in healthy donors. Measured with immunoSEQ multiplex PCR; TCRdb has only the in-frame clones, and not every one. The table lists 250,000 to 400,000 clones, roughly 86% of them singletons, with approximately 0.96% in the top ten. Sequencing was done on a sample of PBMCs. These receptors originate from a man aged 25 to 40 in good health and CMV-seronegative.

This sequence joins TRBV5-1 and TRBJ2-2, with 11 nucleotides matching TRBD2. Germline trimming cut 10 bases from V and 5 bases from J; bases unmatched to any gene: 4. CDR1 SGHRS and CDR2 YFSETQ come from the germline V gene. The CDR3 is 13 amino acids. The chain's CDR3 is CASLAGGTGELFF. The CDR3 region has the DNA TGCGCCTCCCTAGCGGGGGGAACCGGGGAGCTGTTTTTT.

The chain employs TRBV6-5 and TRBJ2-7, with 7 positions matching TRBD1. CDR1 and CDR2 (germline): MNHEY, SVGAGI. The CDR3 contains 13 residues. J lost 2 bases, V lost 8 bases, and 6 bases had no gene match. The CDR3 region has the DNA TGTGCCAGCGACAGGGTAGGGACCTACGAGCAGTACTTC. As protein: CASDRVGTYEQYF.

V and J are TRBV6-1 and TRBJ2-1; TRBD2 is a possible D gene (5 bases). There are 15 residues in the CDR3. Germline CDR1 and CDR2: MNHNS and SASEGT. V gave up 2 bases and J gave up 3 bases, with 11 bases separating them. CDR3 coding DNA: TGTGCCAGCAGTGAAAGAGGGATTGTCTACAATGAGCAGTTCTTC. Translated: CASSERGIVYNEQFF.

The chain recombines TRBV2 with TRBJ2-5; TRBD2 is a possible D gene (6 bases). Germline V lookup: CDR1 SNHLY, CDR2 FYNNEI. The CDR3 totals 16 residues. Trimming took 2 bases from V and 1 from J, leaving 14 bases between them. CDR3 nucleotides: TGTGCCAGCAGTGAAAACCGGGACTGGCTCCAAGAGACCCAGTACTTC. It codes for CASSENRDWLQETQYF. Based on the CDR3 plus reference TRBV2 and TRBJ2-5, the full variable domain is EPEVTQTPSHQVTQMGQEVILRCVPISNHLYFYWYRQILGQKVEFLVSFYNNEISEKSEIFDDQFSVERPDGSNFTLKIRSTKLEDSAMYFCASSENRDWLQETQYFGPGTRLLVL.

This sequence joins TRBV5-4 and TRBJ1-2; maybe TRBD1 (5 bases). Looked up from germline, CDR1 is SGHNT and CDR2 is YYREEE (reference sequence). The CDR3 length is 15 residues. Trimming took 3 bases from V and 0 from J, leaving 12 bases between them. The CDR3 spells CASSWTTEPNYGYTF. The CDR3 bases are TGTGCCAGCAGCTGGACGACAGAACCTAACTATGGCTACACCTTC.

Of note for this clone: The junction departs from the called germline gene at one end, perhaps through a read error. The chain combines TRBV6-1 with TRBJ1-2; the D gene is possibly TRBD1 (6 bases). The CDR3 spans 11 residues. Germline assignment: CDR1 MNHNS and CDR2 SASEGT. CDR3 amino acids: CASSVWTVVSF. The CDR3 DNA is TGTGCCAGCAGTGTGTGGACAGTCGTTTCTTTC.

This chain uses TRBV7-9 with TRBJ1-3; D may be TRBD1 (5 bases). The V and J ends lost 2 bases and 3 bases respectively, with 14 bases between them. The CDR3 length is 16 residues. Germline loops: CDR1 SEHNR, CDR2 FQNEAQ (reference sequence). The CDR3 coding sequence is TGTGCCAGCAGCTTAAACGCGGGGGTTGGTGGAAACACCATATATTTT. This gives the protein CASSLNAGVGGNTIYF.

The CDR3 loop is CASSSILNYGYTF. CDR3 coding DNA: TGTGCCAGCAGCTCGATCCTAAACTATGGCTACACCTTC. The chain couples TRBV7-9 to TRBJ1-2; unclear D gene. Germline V gene data show CDR1 as SEHNR and CDR2 as FQNEAQ (reference sequence). The length of the CDR3 is 13 residues. V dropped 4 bases and J dropped 2 bases, with 8 bases sitting between them.

The rearrangement links TRBV5-1 to TRBJ1-3, with 7 positions matching TRBD1. Germline CDR1 and CDR2: SGHRS and YFSETQ. The CDR3 totals 18 residues. Germline trimming cut 1 base from V and 0 bases from J; bases unmatched to any gene: 10. CDR3 DNA sequence: TGCGCCAGCAGCTTGCGTGGGGACAGCTCCTTCTCTGGAAACACCATATATTTT. Its translation: CASSLRGDSSFSGNTIYF.

The V gene is TRBV5-5, the J gene TRBJ2-1; weak D call: TRBD2 (6 bases). V lost 4 bases and J lost 2, with 19 bases in between. CDR1 is SGHKS and CDR2 is YYEKEE in the germline V gene (reference sequence). The CDR3 covers 17 residues. Written as DNA, the CDR3 is TGTGCCAGCAGCCAAGATTCTAGCGTTATGCCCTACAATGAGCAGTTCTTC. Its translation is CASSQDSSVMPYNEQFF.

This chain connects TRBV5-6 to TRBJ1-5, with 7 bases matching TRBD1. The V gene's germline CDR1 is SGHDT and CDR2 YYEEEE. J gave up 4 bases and V 4 bases, and 5 bases lay outside the gene matches. CDR3 length: 14 residues. The CDR3 DNA follows: TGTGCCAGCAGCAGTTCAGGGGGTAATCAGCCCCAGCATTTT. Its protein is CASSSSGGNQPQHF.

Only a few counts were recorded for this clone. The chain carries TRBV18 and TRBJ1-2; D remains ambiguous. Germline V gene data show CDR1 as KGHSH and CDR2 as LQKENI. CDR3 length: 14 residues. The V end was cut by 5 bases, the J end by 2 bases, with 12 bases between. The CDR3 sequence: CASSSGSQNYGYTF. In DNA form, the CDR3 reads TGTGCCAGCTCATCCGGGAGCCAAAACTATGGCTACACCTTC.

This clone has a handful of counts. The chain recombines TRBV6-1 with TRBJ1-6; D unclear. In germline, CDR1 is MNHNS, CDR2 SASEGT. The V end lost 6 bases, the J end lost 3 bases, and 9 bases lay between the germline ends. The CDR3 covers 14 residues. DNA for the CDR3: TGTGCCAGCAGAGGAGTACTCTATAATTCACCCCTCCACTTT. It encodes CASRGVLYNSPLHF.

The J gene is TRBJ2-7, the V gene TRBV10-1; TRBD1 matches at 7 bases. The germline CDR1 and CDR2 sequences are WNHNN and SYGVQD (reference sequence). This CDR3 spans 12 amino acids. V trimming: 8 bases; J trimming: 0 bases; junction bases outside the gene matches: 1. The CDR3 nucleotides read TGCGCCAGCGGGGACAGCTCCTACGAGCAGTACTTC. Translated: CASGDSSYEQYF.

This chain links TRBV7-9 with TRBJ1-2; no firm D call. CDR1 is SEHNR and CDR2 is FQNEAQ in the germline V gene (reference sequence). Trimming removed 3 bases at V and 3 bases at J, with 14 bases between. CDR3 length equals 15 residues. CDR3 amino acids: CASSFLSQIHYGYTF. As DNA, the CDR3 is TGTGCCAGCAGCTTTTTGTCCCAGATCCACTATGGCTACACCTTC.

J is TRBJ2-7 and V is TRBV7-9; D may be TRBD2 (5 bases). The germline V and J ends were trimmed by 2 bases and 3 bases, with 14 bases remaining between them. Germline V gene sequence: CDR1 SEHNR, CDR2 FQNEAQ (reference sequence). This CDR3 has 15 residues. The chain's CDR3 is CASSLSGPQGYEQYF. The CDR3 DNA reads as TGTGCCAGCAGCTTAAGCGGCCCCCAAGGCTACGAGCAGTACTTC.

As to this clone: One end of the junction does not line up with germline, which may come from a read error. The V and J genes are TRBV6-1 and TRBJ1-2; TRBD1 matches 7 bases. The CDR3 covers 13 residues. Germline V gives CDR1 MNHNS, CDR2 SASEGT. The CDR3 region has the DNA TGTGCCAGCAGAGAAGACAGGGTCTATGGCTACACCTTC. It specifies CASREDRVYGYTF.

J is TRBJ1-2 and V is TRBV30, with TRBD1 matching 11 bases. Germline trimming cut 2 bases from V and 4 bases from J; bases unmatched to any gene: 3. This CDR3 has 14 amino acids. Per the germline V gene, CDR1 is GTSNPN and CDR2 is SVGIG (reference sequence). CDR3 sequence: CAWSRTGGRYGYTF. CDR3 coding DNA: TGTGCCTGGAGTCGGACAGGGGGCCGCTATGGCTACACCTTC.

This chain uses TRBV5-1 with TRBJ2-3, with TRBD2 matching over 9 bases. CDR1 SGHRS and CDR2 YFSETQ come from the germline V gene. Germline trimming cut 4 bases from V and 6 bases from J; bases unmatched to any gene: 12. CDR3 length: 16 amino acids. CDR3 sequence: CASSTPPAGGGDTQYF. The CDR3 DNA sequence: TGCGCCAGCAGCACCCCACCAGCGGGGGGCGGGGATACGCAGTATTTT.

The V gene is TRBV5-4, the J gene TRBJ2-3; 10 bases line up with TRBD1. CDR3 length: 13 amino acids. V lost 5 bases to trimming and J lost 3 bases; unmatched junction nucleotides: 0. Germline CDR1 and CDR2: SGHNT and YYREEE (reference sequence). CDR3 residues: CASRDRGTDTQYF. For the CDR3, the DNA is TGTGCCAGCAGGGACAGGGGGACAGATACGCAGTATTTT.

This clone appeared a single time. The rearrangement links TRBV11-2 to TRBJ2-6; tentative D call: TRBD1 (6 bases). Germline V CDR1 and CDR2: SGHAT, FQNNGV. Trimming left V 6 bases short and J 4 bases short, with 13 bases between. The length of the CDR3 is 15 residues. CDR3 DNA: TGTGCCAGCAGGGTAACAGGGTTAGGGGCCAACGTCCTGACTTTC. This codes for CASRVTGLGANVLTF.